The present T cell receptor beta chain was sequenced within a study of T cells after yellow fever vaccination. Whole-study results and caveats: A weaker secondary response peaked on day 5, the primary on day 15.

This CDR3 has 19 residues. V gave up 5 bases and J gave up 0 bases; unmatched junction bases: 17. The germline V gene has CDR1 SGHVS and CDR2 FQNEAQ. This clonotype turned up a few times. TCRdb independently ran MiXCR on the 5' RACE reads; one entry per CDR3 protein. The sample includes more than 75,000 distinct CDR3 sequences, more than 7.5% of them seen just once. The specimen was CD8+ T cells not binding an NS4B(214-222) dextramer, sorted from PBMCs, collected approximately 16 days after the first yellow fever vaccination. This sequence joins TRBV7-8 and TRBJ2-3; TRBD2 matches at 7 bases. This clonotype was obtained from a man aged 18 to 30 who received the YFV17D yellow fever vaccine. This chain's CDR3 is CASSNLRGGGFSSTDTQYF. CDR3 nucleotides: TGTGCCAGCAGCAACCTCCGGGGCGGGGGTTTTTCTAGCACAGATACGCAGTATTTT.